These T cell receptor beta chains were read from a single sample in a study of T cell responses to AZD1222 COVID-19 vaccine. TCRdb's table, derived via immunoSEQ multiplex PCR, lists solely in-frame clones and lacks some. The sample includes 110,000 to 150,000 clones, roughly 90% seen only once; the top ten take around 3.5%. Specimen: peripheral blood, collected 28 days after the second AZD1222 dose. These receptors originate from an adult who received the AZD1222 COVID-19 vaccine. The CDR3 runs from the conserved cysteine through the conserved F or W. D genes are given only for firm matches. Clone size, where shown, is once, few, many, or a class for clones that have expanded.

CDR3nt: TGCGCCAGCAGTGACAGGACCACCGGGGAGCTGTTTTTT; CDR3aa: CASSDRTTGELFF; j_gene: TRBJ2-2; v_gene: TRBV10-1; abundance: .; d_gene: .
CDR3nt: TGCAGCGTTGTTAAAGGGTCAGGGAACACTGAAGCTTTCTTT; CDR3aa: CSVVKGSGNTEAFF; j_gene: TRBJ1-1; v_gene: TRBV29-1; abundance: .; d_gene: .
CDR3nt: TGTGCCAGCAGCTCAGTAGGGGCTGGAAACACCATATATTTT; CDR3aa: CASSSVGAGNTIYF; j_gene: TRBJ1-3; v_gene: TRBV7-2; abundance: .; d_gene: .
CDR3nt: TGTGCCAGCAGTCCCAGGGGAGGTTCACCCCTCCACTTT; CDR3aa: CASSPRGGSPLHF; j_gene: TRBJ1-6; v_gene: TRBV12-3/TRBV12-4; abundance: .; d_gene: .
CDR3nt: TGTGCCAGTAGTCCTCCGGACAGAAATGAAAAACTGTTTTTT; CDR3aa: CASSPPDRNEKLFF; j_gene: TRBJ1-4; v_gene: TRBV19; abundance: .; d_gene: .
CDR3nt: TGTGCCAGCAGCTTAGATCTGCAGGGGGTTCGATCACCCCTCCACTTT; CDR3aa: CASSLDLQGVRSPLHF; j_gene: TRBJ1-6; v_gene: TRBV7-8; abundance: .; d_gene: TRBD1
CDR3nt: TGTGCCAGTAGTATCGGCAACTCGAACACTGAAGCTTTCTTT; CDR3aa: CASSIGNSNTEAFF; j_gene: TRBJ1-1; v_gene: TRBV19; abundance: .; d_gene: .
CDR3nt: TGCGCCAGCAGCTTGCGGGGACAGTTGAACACTGAAGCTTTCTTT; CDR3aa: CASSLRGQLNTEAFF; j_gene: TRBJ1-1; v_gene: TRBV5-1; abundance: .; d_gene: TRBD1
CDR3nt: TGTGCCATCCACCAGCCAGGTGGGACTGAAGCTTTCTTT; CDR3aa: CAIHQPGGTEAFF; j_gene: TRBJ1-1; v_gene: TRBV10-3; abundance: .; d_gene: .
CDR3nt: TGTGCCAGCAGTGGGGATACTGGCTACACCTTC; CDR3aa: CASSGDTGYTF; j_gene: TRBJ1-2; v_gene: TRBV6-6; abundance: .; d_gene: .
CDR3nt: TGTGCCAGCAGCGTAGAAGTCGGCCTAGCAGGTGAGCAGTTCTTC; CDR3aa: CASSVEVGLAGEQFF; j_gene: TRBJ2-1; v_gene: TRBV9; abundance: .; d_gene: .
CDR3nt: TGTGCCAGCAGTCGGATAGCCGGGACAGAGAGATATGGCTACACCTTC; CDR3aa: CASSRIAGTERYGYTF; j_gene: TRBJ1-2; v_gene: TRBV6-2/TRBV6-3; abundance: .; d_gene: TRBD1
CDR3nt: TGCGCCAGCAGCTTGGCCGTAGGGCTTACCTCCTACGAGCAGTACTTC; CDR3aa: CASSLAVGLTSYEQYF; j_gene: TRBJ2-7; v_gene: TRBV5-1; abundance: .; d_gene: .
CDR3nt: TGTGCCAGCAGTTACCCCAGGGGTGAAGCTTTCTTT; CDR3aa: CASSYPRGEAFF; j_gene: TRBJ1-1; v_gene: TRBV6-5; abundance: .; d_gene: .
CDR3nt: TGTGCCAGCTCACCACCAGCGGGGCCCGGGGAGCTGTTTTTT; CDR3aa: CASSPPAGPGELFF; j_gene: TRBJ2-2; v_gene: TRBV18; abundance: .; d_gene: TRBD2
CDR3nt: TGCGCCAGCAGCCAAGCGGGGAGGGGTTGGTACCAAGAGACCCAGTACTTC; CDR3aa: CASSQAGRGWYQETQYF; j_gene: TRBJ2-5; v_gene: TRBV4-1; abundance: .; d_gene: TRBD2
CDR3nt: TGTGCCAGCAGTTTGGTGAACCAGCCCCAGCATTTT; CDR3aa: CASSLVNQPQHF; j_gene: TRBJ1-5; v_gene: TRBV28; abundance: .; d_gene: .
CDR3nt: TGTGCCAGCAGGGATTGGGGGAGCAAAAACATTCAGTACTTC; CDR3aa: CASRDWGSKNIQYF; j_gene: TRBJ2-4; v_gene: TRBV7-2; abundance: few; d_gene: .
CDR3nt: TGTGCCTCCGGGGTATGGAACACTGAAGCTTTCTTT; CDR3aa: CASGVWNTEAFF; j_gene: TRBJ1-1; v_gene: TRBV2; abundance: .; d_gene: .
CDR3nt: TGTGCCAGCAGTTTTTCCGGGAACCTTTACGAGCAGTACTTC; CDR3aa: CASSFSGNLYEQYF; j_gene: TRBJ2-7; v_gene: TRBV27; abundance: .; d_gene: .
CDR3nt: TGCGCCAGCAGCCGACTTGGCCAAGCTGTCTACAATGAGCAGTTCTTC; CDR3aa: CASSRLGQAVYNEQFF; j_gene: TRBJ2-1; v_gene: TRBV5-1; abundance: .; d_gene: .
CDR3nt: TGTGCCACCAGTGATAACGGGGGTCTCTCCTACAATGAGCAGTTCTTC; CDR3aa: CATSDNGGLSYNEQFF; j_gene: TRBJ2-1; v_gene: TRBV24-1; abundance: .; d_gene: .
CDR3nt: TGTGCCAGCAAAACTAGCGGGCAAGAGACCCAGTACTTC; CDR3aa: CASKTSGQETQYF; j_gene: TRBJ2-5; v_gene: TRBV11-3; abundance: .; d_gene: TRBD2
CDR3nt: TGTGCCAGTAGTCCTGGTCGCGAAAACATTCAGTACTTC; CDR3aa: CASSPGRENIQYF; j_gene: TRBJ2-4; v_gene: TRBV19; abundance: .; d_gene: .
CDR3nt: TGTGCCAGCAGCTTCGGGACAGTGAATTCACCCCTCCACTTT; CDR3aa: CASSFGTVNSPLHF; j_gene: TRBJ1-6; v_gene: TRBV11-2; abundance: .; d_gene: TRBD1
CDR3nt: TGTGCCAGCAGCGTAGGGGTTCTCACTGAAGCTTTCTTT; CDR3aa: CASSVGVLTEAFF; j_gene: TRBJ1-1; v_gene: TRBV9; abundance: once; d_gene: .
CDR3nt: TGTGCCACCAGCAGAGAGGGGGCGGGAGGAGGCTACGAGCAGTACTTC; CDR3aa: CATSREGAGGGYEQYF; j_gene: TRBJ2-7; v_gene: TRBV15; abundance: once; d_gene: TRBD2
CDR3nt: TGTGCCAGCAGTGATTCACAGGGGATTGAAAAACTGTTTTTT; CDR3aa: CASSDSQGIEKLFF; j_gene: TRBJ1-4; v_gene: TRBV25-1; abundance: .; d_gene: TRBD1
CDR3nt: TGTGCCAGCAGTTTAGCGGGGGGGCCCATGTCTAACTATGGCTACACCTTC; CDR3aa: CASSLAGGPMSNYGYTF; j_gene: TRBJ1-2; v_gene: TRBV27; abundance: .; d_gene: .
CDR3nt: TGCGCCAGCAGTGAGTCTTGGACAGGGGGCAACACTGAAGCTTTCTTT; CDR3aa: CASSESWTGGNTEAFF; j_gene: TRBJ1-1; v_gene: TRBV10-2; abundance: .; d_gene: TRBD1
CDR3nt: TGTGCCAGCAGTTACTCCAGGGAAGCGAGTGAAAAACTGTTTTTT; CDR3aa: CASSYSREASEKLFF; j_gene: TRBJ1-4; v_gene: TRBV6-6; abundance: .; d_gene: .
CDR3nt: TGTGCCAGCAGTCCCTACGGGACAGGGAAATTATATCAGCCCCAGCATTTT; CDR3aa: CASSPYGTGKLYQPQHF; j_gene: TRBJ1-5; v_gene: TRBV27; abundance: .; d_gene: TRBD1
CDR3nt: TGTGCCAGCAAAAATTGGGACTATCGCACAGATACGCAGTATTTT; CDR3aa: CASKNWDYRTDTQYF; j_gene: TRBJ2-3; v_gene: TRBV2; abundance: once; d_gene: TRBD2
CDR3nt: TGTGCCAGCAGGGGGGACAGCCAGCGGTGGGAAAAACTGTTTTTT; CDR3aa: CASRGDSQRWEKLFF; j_gene: TRBJ1-4; v_gene: TRBV2; abundance: .; d_gene: TRBD1
CDR3nt: TGTGCCAGCAGCGGGAGTAATGAGCAGTTCTTC; CDR3aa: CASSGSNEQFF; j_gene: TRBJ2-1; v_gene: TRBV7-6; abundance: .; d_gene: .
CDR3nt: TGTGCCAGTAGTATGTCGGGTTATGGGACTACGTTTTACGAGCAGTACTTC; CDR3aa: CASSMSGYGTTFYEQYF; j_gene: TRBJ2-7; v_gene: TRBV19; abundance: .; d_gene: TRBD2
CDR3nt: TGTGCCTGGAGTGTACTTCCCCTCATGGGTGGCTACACCTTC; CDR3aa: CAWSVLPLMGGYTF; j_gene: TRBJ1-2; v_gene: TRBV30; abundance: .; d_gene: .
CDR3nt: TGTGCCAGCAGTTACTCGAATCGGCAGTCCTACGAGCAGTACTTC; CDR3aa: CASSYSNRQSYEQYF; j_gene: TRBJ2-7; v_gene: TRBV6-5; abundance: .; d_gene: .
CDR3nt: TGTGCCAGCAGCCAAGGAGTCGCCGGGACAGGGTTTGAAAAACTGTTTTTT; CDR3aa: CASSQGVAGTGFEKLFF; j_gene: TRBJ1-4; v_gene: TRBV3-1/TRBV3-2; abundance: .; d_gene: TRBD1